This T cell receptor (beta chain) was identified during a study of T cell changes during pregnancy in multiple sclerosis. The CDR3 is made up of 16 amino acids. V lost 0 bases, J lost 7 bases, and 10 bases stayed unmatched. CDR1 is SGHNT, CDR2 YYREEE, per germline (reference sequence). Clones were sequenced by immunoSEQ multiplex PCR, and TCRdb holds only the in-frame ones, with some missing. This table holds about 38,000 clones, almost 90% found once. The specimen comprised CD4+ T cells from peripheral blood mononuclear cells, sampled in the second trimester of pregnancy. V is TRBV5-4 and J is TRBJ2-5; 9 nucleotides align to TRBD2. This receptor was identified in a female donor with multiple sclerosis, enrolled in a pregnancy study. The CDR3 coding sequence is TGTGCCAGCAGCTTGGCCCTAGCGGGGACCTCAGGGACCCAGTACTTC. Its translation is CASSLALAGTSGTQYF.